The 9 T cell receptor beta chains listed next were all sequenced from one sample in a study of cytomegalovirus exposure and HLA in healthy donors. The PCR made use of 60 Vbeta and 13 Jbeta primers. Profiling relied on immunoSEQ multiplex PCR, and the TCRdb table lists in-frame clones only, not all of them. The sample has about 140,000 clones, around 80% seen once. Sequencing was performed on PBMCs. These receptors were collected from a man in his forties in good health and CMV-seronegative.

This clone was picked up a small number of times. The chain links TRBV7-2 to TRBJ2-2, with D perhaps matching TRBD1 (6 bases). The CDR3 is 17 amino acids. V lost 3 bases and J lost 3, with 17 bases in between. The germline V gene has CDR1 SGHTA and CDR2 FQGNSA. This CDR3 is CASSLGARQADTGELFF. CDR3 nucleotide sequence: TGTGCCAGCAGCTTGGGAGCACGACAGGCGGACACCGGGGAGCTGTTTTTT.

The sample holds a few counts of this clone. The chain couples TRBV5-1 to TRBJ1-1; a possible D gene is TRBD1 (6 bases). The CDR3 is 15 amino acids. Germline V lookup: CDR1 SGHRS, CDR2 YFSETQ. V was clipped by 4 bases and J by 8 bases, with 21 bases between them. The CDR3 DNA follows: TGCGCCAGCAGCGACATATCGGCCGGGGGGCCCGAAGCTTTCTTT. The encoded protein is CASSDISAGGPEAFF.

The chain is built from TRBV5-6 and TRBJ1-2; 8 bases are a match to TRBD1. CDR1 and CDR2 (germline): SGHDT, YYEEEE. With V trimmed by 6 bases and J by 5 bases, 6 bases remained unmatched. The CDR3 has 13 residues. CDR3 protein: CASIGQGVYGYTF. The CDR3, as DNA: TGTGCCAGCATCGGACAGGGAGTTTATGGCTACACCTTC.

V is TRBV6-4 and J is TRBJ1-1; tentatively, D is TRBD1 (5 bases). From germline, CDR1 is MRHNA and CDR2 SNTAGT. V lost 2 bases and J 10 bases, leaving 32 bases between the germline ends. The CDR3 spans 19 residues. The CDR3 region is CASSDDTANEPGRRCRAFF. CDR3 DNA sequence: TGTGCCAGCAGTGACGACACCGCCAATGAACCAGGGAGGCGTTGTCGAGCTTTCTTT.

This chain joins TRBV5-1 and TRBJ2-7, with a tentative D call TRBD1 (5 bases). Germline V gives CDR1 SGHRS, CDR2 YFSETQ. V was clipped by 0 bases and J by 2 bases, with 12 bases between them. The CDR3 sequence is 15 residues long. Here the CDR3 reads CASSLGQTRAYEQYF. The CDR3 DNA follows: TGCGCCAGCAGCTTGGGACAGACGCGCGCCTACGAGCAGTACTTC.

This chain links TRBV6-1 with TRBJ2-2; 9 nucleotides match TRBD2. Looked up from germline, CDR1 is MNHNS and CDR2 is SASEGT. CDR3 length: 15 amino acids. With V trimmed by 8 bases and J by 8 bases, 12 bases remained unmatched. CDR3 nucleotides: TGTGCCAGCTTGCGGGGGGGCGAACACTCTGGGGAGCTGTTTTTT. Amino acid sequence: CASLRGGEHSGELFF.

The chain is built from TRBV5-1 and TRBJ1-4, with D maybe TRBD1 (6 bases). Deletions cut 2 bases from V and 7 bases from J, with 12 bases between. This CDR3 has 14 amino acids. CDR1 and CDR2 (germline): SGHRS, YFSETQ. This CDR3 is CASSFRGTGEKLFF. The DNA of the CDR3 is TGCGCCAGCAGCTTTAGGGGGACGGGTGAAAAACTGTTTTTT.

This clone was detected once. The V gene is TRBV4-1, the J gene TRBJ2-5, with a tentative D call TRBD2 (6 bases). V was shortened by 0 bases and J by 5 bases, with 13 bases between the two germline ends. Per the germline V gene, CDR1 is MGHRA and CDR2 is YSYEKL. CDR3 length equals 15 residues. CDR3 amino acids: CASSQDDRRGETQYF. CDR3 bases: TGCGCCAGCAGCCAAGATGATAGGCGGGGTGAGACCCAGTACTTC.

This clone turned up a few times. The V gene is TRBV30, the J gene TRBJ1-1; 8 nucleotides align to TRBD1. The CDR3 has 15 residues. Per germline, CDR1 GTSNPN and CDR2 SVGIG (reference sequence). V shed 3 bases, J shed 1 base, and the junction held 7 bases outside the gene matches. The CDR3 DNA follows: TGTGCCTGGAGACCTCCCGGACAGGGGAACACTGAAGCTTTCTTT. Translation: CAWRPPGQGNTEAFF.